These 11 T cell receptor beta chains came from one sample sequenced in a study of T cell changes during pregnancy in multiple sclerosis. This table comes from immunoSEQ multiplex PCR, and its TCRdb copy is limited to in-frame clones, with some not included. The data show 65,000 or so clones, with 90% seen just once and about 2% held by the top ten. The specimen comprised peripheral blood, sampled in the second trimester of pregnancy. The receptors were gathered from a female donor in good health, enrolled as a control in a pregnancy study.

CDR3 region: CASSGQPYSNQPQHF. CDR3 sequence (DNA): TGTGCCAGTAGTGGACAGCCCTATAGCAATCAGCCCCAGCATTTT. V and J are TRBV19 and TRBJ1-5, with D perhaps matching TRBD1 (6 bases). From germline, CDR1 is LNHDA and CDR2 SQIVND (reference sequence). V shed 5 bases and J shed 0 bases, with 11 bases lying between them. The CDR3 runs 15 residues.

The chain carries TRBV18 and TRBJ1-1; TRBD1 might be the D (5 bases). Germline V gene lookup returns CDR1 KGHSH and CDR2 LQKENI. V gave up 3 bases and J gave up 4 bases, with 12 bases separating them. CDR3 length: 14 amino acids. DNA for the CDR3: TGTGCCAGCTCACCGGACGGGAGGGGCACTGAAGCTTTCTTT. Translation: CASSPDGRGTEAFF.

This clone was picked up one time. The chain employs TRBV7-9 and TRBJ2-1; 8 bases line up with TRBD2. J was trimmed by 6 bases and V by 5 bases; bases with no gene match: 6. This CDR3 comprises 14 residues. CDR1 and CDR2 from the germline V gene are SEHNR and FQNEAQ (reference sequence). The CDR3 protein is CASSPGTSSNEQFF. CDR3 DNA sequence: TGTGCCAGCAGCCCCGGGACTAGTTCCAATGAGCAGTTCTTC.

The chain has TRBV27 and TRBJ2-3; D is uncertain. Germline V gives CDR1 MNHEY, CDR2 SMNVEV (reference sequence). This CDR3 region has 15 residues. V lost 1 base to trimming and J lost 1 base, with 9 bases between them. The chain's CDR3 is CASSLFPRGTDTQYF. Written as DNA, the CDR3 is TGTGCCAGCAGTTTATTCCCACGGGGCACAGATACGCAGTATTTT.

The V call is TRBV5-1, the J call TRBJ2-6; possibly TRBD1 for D (6 bases). V dropped 4 bases and J dropped 0 bases, with 14 bases sitting between them. This CDR3 is built from 17 residues. Per the germline V gene, CDR1 is SGHRS and CDR2 is YFSETQ. In DNA form, the CDR3 reads TGCGCCAGCAGCCCCAAACAGGGTACCTCTGGGGCCAACGTCCTGACTTTC. It is translated as CASSPKQGTSGANVLTF. Using reference TRBV5-1 and TRBJ2-6 for the parts outside the CDR3, the full variable domain is KAGVTQTPRYLIKTRGQQVTLSCSPISGHRSVSWYQQTPGQGLQFLFEYFSETQRNKGNFPGRFSGRQFSNSRSEMNVSTLELGDSALYLCASSPKQGTSGANVLTFGAGSRLTVL.

V usage is TRBV19 and J usage is TRBJ1-2; D might be TRBD1 (6 bases). The CDR3 consists of 11 residues. Trimming removed 6 bases from V and 6 bases from J, with 8 bases in between. CDR1 and CDR2 from the germline V gene are LNHDA and SQIVND (reference sequence). CDR3 DNA: TGTGCCAGTAGACAGGGTAATGGCTACACCTTC. Protein: CASRQGNGYTF.

J is TRBJ1-5 and V is TRBV29-1; D gene ambiguous. The V end was cut by 4 bases, the J end by 0 bases, with 7 bases between. There are 13 residues in the CDR3. Germline-derived CDR1 and CDR2 are SQVTM and ANQGSEA. CDR3 nucleotides: TGCAGCGTTGGCCCCAGTAGCAATCAGCCCCAGCATTTT. Residues: CSVGPSSNQPQHF.

The rearrangement joins TRBV18 to TRBJ1-3, with 9 bases lining up with TRBD1. In germline, CDR1 is KGHSH, CDR2 LQKENI. This CDR3 has 16 amino acids. J gave up 0 bases and V 3 bases, and 3 bases lay outside the gene matches. CDR3 nucleotides: TGTGCCAGCTCACCGGGGACAGGGCACTCTGGAAACACCATATATTTT. Amino acid sequence: CASSPGTGHSGNTIYF.

J is TRBJ2-1 and V is TRBV20-1; maybe TRBD2 (5 bases). CDR1 and CDR2 (germline): DFQATT, SNEGSKA (reference sequence). The germline V and J ends were trimmed by 6 bases and 11 bases, with 14 bases remaining between them. The CDR3 loop spans 11 amino acids. The CDR3 region has the DNA TGCAGTGCCCCCGTAGGGAGTCAGCAGTTCTTC. This encodes CSAPVGSQQFF.

V and J are TRBV19 and TRBJ2-5, with a weak D call TRBD2 (5 bases). Trimming pared 3 bases from V and 3 bases from J, leaving 8 bases between. Germline V gives CDR1 LNHDA, CDR2 SQIVND (reference sequence). The CDR3 has 13 residues. The CDR3 sequence is CASSISGKETQYF. The CDR3 DNA reads as TGTGCCAGTAGTATTTCCGGGAAAGAGACCCAGTACTTC.

The genes are TRBV28 and TRBJ2-2; D is ambiguous. CDR1 is MDHEN and CDR2 is SYDVKM in the germline V gene. V was shortened by 2 bases and J by 8 bases, with 12 bases between the two germline ends. CDR3 length equals 14 residues. The CDR3 sequence: CASSLSERTGELFF. The CDR3 region has the DNA TGTGCCAGCAGTTTAAGCGAAAGAACAGGGGAGCTGTTTTTT.